This is a list of T cell receptor beta chains from one sample in a study of blood T cell repertoires in COVID-19. Sequencing used immunoSEQ multiplex PCR; TCRdb keeps in-frame clones, though not all of them. The sample records 110,000 to 150,000 clones, approximately 80% being singletons. The specimen sequenced was peripheral blood. The receptors shown here come from a human donor in a cohort sampled during active COVID-19. Each CDR3 is given with its conserved first and last residue. The D gene is left open where the match is weak. Clone size, where shown, is once, few, many, or a class for clones that have expanded.

clone_size,v_call,d_call,j_call,cdr3_nt,cdr3_aa
.,TRBV7-2,TRBD1,TRBJ2-7,TGTGCCAGCAGCTACGGACAGGCCGGCGAGCAGTACTTC,CASSYGQAGEQYF
.,TRBV3-1/TRBV3-2,.,TRBJ2-5,TGTGCCAGCGGGGGGGGCTTTCTGGAGACCCAGTACTTC,CASGGGFLETQYF
.,TRBV7-2,TRBD2,TRBJ2-7,TGTGCCAGCAGCTTGGGTAGCGGGGGTGGCGAGCAGTACTTC,CASSLGSGGGEQYF
once,TRBV4-1,TRBD1,TRBJ1-2,TGCGCCAGCAGCCAACCCGGGAGGGGGCGGAATGGCTACACCTTC,CASSQPGRGRNGYTF
.,TRBV6-5,TRBD1,TRBJ1-2,TGTGCCAGCAGTTACTCGATCTCAGGGGGCGAGGGCTACACCTTC,CASSYSISGGEGYTF
.,TRBV19,.,TRBJ2-3,TGTGCCAGTAGTACCGGACTCACAGATACGCAGTATTTT,CASSTGLTDTQYF
once,TRBV10-3,.,TRBJ1-2,TGTGCCATCAGTGGGGTCCAGGTTGGCTACACCTTC,CAISGVQVGYTF
once,TRBV7-2,.,TRBJ2-7,TGTGCCAGCAGCTCCAGGGTTTCCCACGAGCAGTACTTC,CASSSRVSHEQYF
.,TRBV4-1,.,TRBJ2-3,TGCGCCAGCAGGCAGCAGGGCACAGATACGCAGTATTTT,CASRQQGTDTQYF
.,TRBV29-1,TRBD2,TRBJ2-1,TGCAGCGTTGAAAATAGCGGGAGCAATGAGCAGTTCTTC,CSVENSGSNEQFF
.,TRBV19,TRBD2,TRBJ2-2,TGTGCCACCCGACCGAGACTAGCGGGGAACACCGGGGAGCTGTTTTTT,CATRPRLAGNTGELFF
.,TRBV5-1,.,TRBJ2-5,TGCGCCAGCAGCTCCCGGTTCCAAGAGACCCAGTACTTC,CASSSRFQETQYF
few,TRBV29-1,.,TRBJ2-2,TGCAGCGTTCAAGGGAGGAACCCCGCCGGGGAGCTGTTTTTT,CSVQGRNPAGELFF
.,TRBV3-1/TRBV3-2,TRBD1,TRBJ2-3,TGTGCCAGCAGCCAAAATCCAACCCGGGGACAGCAATCGGATACGCAGTATTTT,CASSQNPTRGQQSDTQYF
.,TRBV6-5,.,TRBJ1-3,TGTGCCAGCAGTTACGGGGGACACTCTGGAAACACCATATATTTT,CASSYGGHSGNTIYF
.,TRBV13,TRBD1,TRBJ1-2,TGTGCCAGCAGCTGGGGACAGGGCTCCTATGGCTACACCTTC,CASSWGQGSYGYTF
.,TRBV6-1,TRBD1,TRBJ1-2,TGTGCCAGCAGTGAAGGGACAGGGGGCTTCTATGGCTACACCTTC,CASSEGTGGFYGYTF
.,TRBV12-3/TRBV12-4,.,TRBJ2-5,TGTGCCAGCAGTTTAGTATCAGAGACCCAGTACTTC,CASSLVSETQYF
large,TRBV21-1,.,TRBJ2-3,TGTGCCAGCAGTGCGACAGGGGTTGGTGATACGCAGTATTTT,CASSATGVGDTQYF
few,TRBV5-6,.,TRBJ1-1,TGTGCCAGCAGCTTGTTCGCCGGAGCCGGGACTGAAGCTTTCTTT,CASSLFAGAGTEAFF
many,TRBV5-1,TRBD1,TRBJ1-6,TGCGCCAGCACCCCCGACGGTGACAGGGGTTCACCCCTCCACTTT,CASTPDGDRGSPLHF
.,TRBV2,.,TRBJ1-5,TGTGCCAACCGACGGGGGGTGGGTCAGCCCCAGCATTTT,CANRRGVGQPQHF
.,TRBV11-3,.,TRBJ1-1,TGTGCCAGCAGCCCTATGACAGGTGGAGTGAACACTGAAGCTTTCTTT,CASSPMTGGVNTEAFF